This record looks at one T cell receptor beta chain sequence and its context. Its cognate antigen has yet to be identified. Base quality data are lacking; no much larger clone is found one base away. In light of the paper, this sample's time point label describes: about 28 days (+/-7) after the second vaccine dose. AZD1222 recipients whose second dose came at about 4 weeks and those whose second dose came at about 12 weeks were combined into one group, since spike-specific TCR depth and breadth did not differ between the two schedules. Samples from vaccinated people were obtained from the UK trials COV001 and COV002, which included a single-blind randomized controlled phase 2/3 trial of AZD1222 (ChAdOx1 nCoV-19) in healthy adults. For TCRbeta chain sequencing, PBMC samples were collected from trial participants at day 0 and at day 28 after the second dose. This sample is part of a study of T cell responses to AZD1222 COVID-19 vaccine (dated by TCRdb to the early 2020s). Looking at the study overall: A total of approximately 250 trial participants underwent TCR sequencing, of whom 200 to 220 had received two doses of AZD1222 and roughly 26 had received two doses of the MenACWY control vaccine. Trial participants were enrolled by age into 18-55, 56-69 and 70-plus year subgroups, with approximately 150, 28 and 58 TCR-sequenced participants respectively. The research as a whole found: Participants were mostly white British and included more females than males, and it was suggested by the authors that clonal diversity may have been underestimated. Conclusions about previously exposed vaccinees are limited because only six or seven AZD1222 recipients were SARS-CoV-2 seropositive at baseline. Spike-specific TCR breadth and depth rose significantly after two AZD1222 doses compared with day 0 and with MenACWY recipients. Vaccine-associated CD4 TCRs spanned the whole spike protein, with dominant responses in regions 160-218 and 743-854. Reportedly, almost half of the unique spike-specific TCRs recognized epitopes lying outside the regions that are mutated in the B.1.351 and B.1.1.7 variants. Because no day 14 peak-response samples were available, repertoires were characterized only after the peak T cell response. In the small 56-69-year group, the increase in depth fell short of significance, most likely because of low power.

V is trimmed back by 4 bases and J by 11 bases, and the junction contains 12 bases that no gene match accounts for. The germline V gene sets CDR1 to SGHDN and CDR2 to FVKESK. From its cysteine to its phenylalanine, the CDR3 spans 15 amino acids. Kept here is only the CDR3 DNA, which spans 45 bases and is read in frame from base 1. The CDR3 regions of human TCRbeta chains were subjected to immunosequencing. In the paper's pipeline: Repertoire TCRs were checked for matches against a reference library of SARS-CoV-2-specific TCRs that had been generated using the MIRA antigen-specificity platform. Breadth was defined as the fraction of unique TCRs that were SARS-CoV-2-associated, and depth was defined as the fraction of total T cells that were SARS-CoV-2-associated. Each spike-specific TCR was assigned to its reactive spike region and to a CD4 or CD8 class using the MIRA data. Log10-transformed breadth and depth values were compared by one-way ANOVA with Sidak's multiple comparisons tests. The immuneACCESS repertoire file appears here via TCRdb, limited to in-frame rearrangements. These files lack a portion of the clones; in checked studies, under half of the deficit traces to unresolved V genes, and the cause of the others is not known. The V and J calls and the clone size are those of that table, but D and trimming were determined from the DNA. The sample table holds 150,000 to 160,000 clones, of which roughly 90% were seen once. The ten largest account for approximately 1.4% of the sample.

This sequence uses TRBV14 and TRBJ1-1, with 11 bases aligning to TRBD1. This TCR came from an adult who received the AZD1222 COVID-19 vaccine. The specimen was peripheral blood, collected 28 days after the second AZD1222 dose. In nucleotides, the sequence is TGTGCCAGCAGCCCGAGAGGGACAGGGGGATTTCGGGCTTTCTTT. Protein translation: CASSPRGTGGFRAFF.